Listed here are 21 T cell receptor beta chains from one sample, sequenced in a study of shared clonotypes between healthy human individuals. Assay used: immunoSEQ multiplex PCR; TCRdb lists only in-frame clones, some missing. The table records roughly 2,300,000 clones, 85% to 95% of them present only once. The sequenced sample was naive CD4+ T cells from PBMCs. Specified subset: CD45RA+ positively selected. All receptors derive from a man aged 18 to 29 in good health. Some clones in this sample may be carry-over from other donors' samples.

A remark on this clone: Its ends do not fully match the called genes, so a read error is possible. The chain combines TRBV7-2 with TRBJ2-7, with 8 bases that match TRBD1. CDR3 length: 15 residues. In germline, CDR1 is SGHTA, CDR2 FQGNSA. The CDR3 spells CASSLGGQDPYAQYF. Here the CDR3 DNA reads TGTGCCAGCAGCTTGGGGGGACAGGACCCATACGCGCAGTACTTC.

J is TRBJ1-5 and V is TRBV27; D might be TRBD1 (5 bases). Trimming cost V 2 bases and J 6 bases, with 17 bases left between them. Germline assignment: CDR1 MNHEY and CDR2 SMNVEV (reference sequence). This CDR3 spans 16 amino acids. For the CDR3, the DNA is TGTGCCAGCAGTTTACCAGCCTCGCAGGGCCCTCAGCCCCAGCATTTT. It encodes CASSLPASQGPQPQHF.

The chain uses TRBV10-3 and TRBJ2-1, with no clear D. The CDR3 covers 15 residues. CDR1 and CDR2 (germline): ENHRY, SYGVKD. V was trimmed by 0 bases and J by 9 bases, leaving 15 bases between them. The DNA for the CDR3 is TGTGCCATCAGTGAGTCGAGCCCGGCCGGTGGTGAGCAGTTCTTC. It is translated as CAISESSPAGGEQFF.

The chain uses TRBV7-2 and TRBJ1-1; TRBD1 is a possible D gene (5 bases). The CDR3 has 15 amino acids. Germline V gives CDR1 SGHTA, CDR2 FQGNSA. Trimming stripped 5 bases from V and 5 bases from J, with 18 bases between. CDR3 bases: TGTGCCAGCAGCCTCCCACCAGGGCGGGAGACTGAAGCTTTCTTT. Translation gives CASSLPPGRETEAFF.

V and J are TRBV5-1 and TRBJ1-2; D gene unclear. The germline V gene encodes CDR1 SGHRS and CDR2 YFSETQ. Deletions cut 1 base from V and 8 bases from J, with 15 bases between. The CDR3 runs 14 residues. The CDR3 DNA reads as TGCGCCAGCAGCTTGCGGATCCCAGCGACCGGCTACACCTTC. Protein sequence: CASSLRIPATGYTF.

Concerning this clone: The sample carries other DNA sequences with the same CDR3. The chain uses TRBV2 and TRBJ1-4; TRBD1 agrees at 10 bases. Germline trimming cut 4 bases from V and 7 bases from J; bases unmatched to any gene: 0. The CDR3 consists of 13 residues. The germline CDR1 and CDR2 sequences are SNHLY and FYNNEI. The CDR3 loop is CASSGTGGEKLFF. CDR3 in DNA: TGTGCCAGCAGTGGGACAGGGGGTGAAAAACTGTTTTTT.

This rearrangement joins TRBV7-9 to TRBJ2-3, with a tentative D call TRBD2 (6 bases). The CDR3 is 18 residues long. Germline CDR1 SEHNR, CDR2 FQNEAQ (reference sequence). Trimming took off 4 bases at V and 0 bases at J, with 20 bases between the two ends. CDR3: CASSSSRVGTSSTDTQYF. The CDR3 DNA sequence: TGTGCCAGCAGCTCCTCCCGCGTCGGGACTTCTAGCACAGATACGCAGTATTTT.

This sequence joins TRBV5-1 and TRBJ1-5; 7 bases align to TRBD1. The germline CDR1 and CDR2 sequences are SGHRS and YFSETQ. The CDR3 spans 14 residues. Germline trimming cut 4 bases from V and 4 bases from J; bases unmatched to any gene: 5. CDR3 nucleotides: TGCGCCAGCAGCATAGAGACAGGGAATCAGCCCCAGCATTTT. Encoded protein: CASSIETGNQPQHF.

The chain uses TRBV5-5 and TRBJ1-3; D is unresolved. V was trimmed by 2 bases and J by 0 bases, leaving 6 bases between them. The V gene's germline CDR1 is SGHKS and CDR2 YYEKEE (reference sequence). This CDR3 region has 14 residues. The chain's CDR3 is CASSFLVSGNTIYF. For the CDR3, the DNA is TGTGCCAGCAGCTTCCTGGTCTCTGGAAACACCATATATTTT.

The chain joins TRBV28 to TRBJ1-1; D might be TRBD1 (5 bases). Germline V gene lookup returns CDR1 MDHEN and CDR2 SYDVKM. The ends were cut back, 11 bases at V and 2 bases at J, with 18 bases in the middle. The CDR3 contains 14 residues. Here the CDR3 reads CAGGGSGHNTEAFF. The DNA for the CDR3 is TGTGCCGGCGGGGGGTCGGGTCACAACACTGAAGCTTTCTTT.

CDR3 coding DNA: TGTGCCAGCAGAGAAGCAGGGGTCTACGGGGAGCTGTTTTTT. Translating it yields CASREAGVYGELFF. V usage is TRBV7-3 and J usage is TRBJ2-2; D is possibly TRBD1 (6 bases). The CDR3 consists of 14 residues. Trimming took off 6 bases at V and 7 bases at J, with 15 bases between the two ends. CDR1 and CDR2 from the germline V gene are SGHTA and FQGTGA. The full variable domain, in which reference TRBV7-3 and TRBJ2-2 provide the parts outside the CDR3, is GAGVSQTPSNKVTEKGKYVELRCDPISGHTALYWYRQSLGQGPEFLIYFQGTGAADDSGLPNDRFFAVRPEGSVSTLKIQRTERGDSAVYLCASREAGVYGELFFGEGSRLTVL.

The chain employs TRBV28 and TRBJ2-5; D perhaps matches TRBD1 (6 bases). Trimming pared 9 bases from V and 1 base from J, leaving 12 bases between. The CDR3 is made up of 13 amino acids. The germline V gene encodes CDR1 MDHEN and CDR2 SYDVKM. CDR3 loop: CASKQGFQETQYF. For the CDR3, the DNA is TGTGCCAGTAAACAGGGTTTCCAAGAGACCCAGTACTTC.

The rearrangement links TRBV7-2 to TRBJ2-5, with D maybe TRBD2 (6 bases). The length of the CDR3 is 14 residues. Germline CDR1 is SGHTA and CDR2 is FQGNSA. V gave up 2 bases and J gave up 4 bases, with 11 bases separating them. The CDR3 DNA reads TGTGCCAGCAGCTTAAGACTAGGACGAGAGACCCAGTACTTC. It translates to CASSLRLGRETQYF. Combining the CDR3 with reference TRBV7-2 and TRBJ2-5 gives the whole variable domain GAGVSQSPSNKVTEKGKDVELRCDPISGHTALYWYRQSLGQGLEFLIYFQGNSAPDKSGLPSDRFSAERTGGSVSTLTIQRTQQEDSAVYLCASSLRLGRETQYFGPGTRLLVL.

The chain joins TRBV10-3 to TRBJ1-5; D is unclear. In germline, CDR1 is ENHRY, CDR2 SYGVKD. The V and J ends lost 0 bases and 3 bases respectively, with 9 bases between them. The CDR3 totals 15 residues. The CDR3 sequence is CAISESLGYNQPQHF. In DNA form, the CDR3 reads TGTGCCATCAGTGAGTCGCTAGGGTACAATCAGCCCCAGCATTTT.

V is TRBV6-5 and J is TRBJ1-2; 7 nucleotides align to TRBD1. The CDR3 covers 14 residues. In germline, CDR1 is MNHEY, CDR2 SVGAGI. With V trimmed by 0 bases and J by 7 bases, 5 bases remained unmatched. The CDR3 sequence is CASSYSGTASGYTF. The CDR3 region has the DNA TGTGCCAGCAGTTACTCAGGGACAGCTTCTGGCTACACCTTC.

The chain carries TRBV4-2 and TRBJ2-7; D remains ambiguous. Germline V gives CDR1 LGHNA, CDR2 YNFKEQ. The CDR3 is made up of 14 amino acids. With 0 bases removed from V and 1 base from J, the gap between germline ends came to 7 bases. CDR3 DNA: TGTGCCAGCAGCCAAGATTGGGGTTCCTACGAGCAGTACTTC. It is translated as CASSQDWGSYEQYF.

This chain uses TRBV28 with TRBJ1-4; D possibly corresponds to TRBD1 (6 bases). The CDR3 runs 20 residues. Trimming cost V 2 bases and J 13 bases, with 35 bases left between them. Germline CDR1 MDHEN, CDR2 SYDVKM. As DNA, the CDR3 is TGTGCCAGCAGTTTAACCCTTGGACGGGCAACCGACGGACTAAGAGGGGGACTGTTTTTT. It yields the protein CASSLTLGRATDGLRGGLFF.

The chain recombines TRBV5-4 with TRBJ2-3; TRBD2 might be the D (6 bases). The germline V gene has CDR1 SGHNT and CDR2 YYREEE (reference sequence). Trimming took off 1 base at V and 1 base at J, with 10 bases between the two ends. The CDR3 spans 15 residues. CDR3 in amino acids: CASSLKAGRTDTQYF. In nucleotides, the CDR3 is TGTGCCAGCAGCTTGAAAGCGGGCCGCACAGATACGCAGTATTTT. The variable domain in full, completed from reference TRBV5-4 and TRBJ2-3, reads ETGVTQSPTHLIKTRGQQVTLRCSSQSGHNTVSWYQQALGQGPQFIFQYYREEENGRGNFPPRFSGLQFPNYSSELNVNALELDDSALYLCASSLKAGRTDTQYFGPGTRLTVL.

This chain links TRBV28 with TRBJ2-7; 7 nucleotides line up with TRBD1. CDR3 length equals 15 residues. Trimming took 2 bases from V and 5 from J; bases not matched to a gene: 9. Germline V CDR1 and CDR2: MDHEN, SYDVKM. As DNA, the CDR3 is TGTGCCAGCAGTTTAAGGGGGCTCCCCTGGAACGAGCAGTACTTC. This gives the protein CASSLRGLPWNEQYF.

The CDR3 DNA reads as TGTGCCAGCAGCCGGGGGGTGGAGGGCTATGGCTACACCTTC. Translation: CASSRGVEGYGYTF. This rearrangement joins TRBV11-2 to TRBJ1-2, with TRBD1 as a possible D gene (5 bases). V was cut by 5 bases and J by 4 bases, with 14 bases left in between. CDR3 length: 14 amino acids. The V gene's germline CDR1 is SGHAT and CDR2 FQNNGV.

The rearrangement links TRBV18 to TRBJ1-3, with D possibly matching TRBD1 (5 bases). In germline, CDR1 is KGHSH, CDR2 LQKENI. V shed 2 bases and J shed 0 bases, with 11 bases lying between them. CDR3 size: 16 residues. The chain's CDR3 is CASSPAGSGSGNTIYF. CDR3 sequence (DNA): TGTGCCAGCTCACCAGCAGGGTCCGGCTCTGGAAACACCATATATTTT.